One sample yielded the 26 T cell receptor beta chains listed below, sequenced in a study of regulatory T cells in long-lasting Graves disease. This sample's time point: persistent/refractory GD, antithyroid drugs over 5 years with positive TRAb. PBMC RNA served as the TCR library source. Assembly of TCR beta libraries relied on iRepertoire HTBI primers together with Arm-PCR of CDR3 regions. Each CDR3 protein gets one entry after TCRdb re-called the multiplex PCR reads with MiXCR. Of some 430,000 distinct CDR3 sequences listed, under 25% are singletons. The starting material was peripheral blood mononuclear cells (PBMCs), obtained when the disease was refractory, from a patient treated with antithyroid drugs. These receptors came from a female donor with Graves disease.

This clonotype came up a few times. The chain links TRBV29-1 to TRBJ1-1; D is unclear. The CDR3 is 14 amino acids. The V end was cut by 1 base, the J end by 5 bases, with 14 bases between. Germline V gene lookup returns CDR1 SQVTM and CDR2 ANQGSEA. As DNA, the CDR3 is TGCAGCGTTGAAGCCGAACAGATGGGGACTGAAGCTTTCTTT. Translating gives CSVEAEQMGTEAFF.

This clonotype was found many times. The CDR3 coding sequence is TGTGCCAGCAGAGCAGAGGACACCATATATTTT. Translation gives CASRAEDTIYF. The genes are TRBV28 and TRBJ1-3; no firm D call. Trimming stripped 6 bases from V and 8 bases from J, with 8 bases between. Germline V gives CDR1 MDHEN, CDR2 SYDVKM. The CDR3 runs to 11 residues.

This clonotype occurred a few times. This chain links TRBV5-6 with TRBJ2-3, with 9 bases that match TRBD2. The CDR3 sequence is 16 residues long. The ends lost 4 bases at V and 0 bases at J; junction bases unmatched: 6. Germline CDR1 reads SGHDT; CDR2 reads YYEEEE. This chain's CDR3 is CASSTRAGGSTDTQYF. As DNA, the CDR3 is TGTGCCAGCAGCACTCGAGCGGGGGGAAGCACAGATACGCAGTATTTT.

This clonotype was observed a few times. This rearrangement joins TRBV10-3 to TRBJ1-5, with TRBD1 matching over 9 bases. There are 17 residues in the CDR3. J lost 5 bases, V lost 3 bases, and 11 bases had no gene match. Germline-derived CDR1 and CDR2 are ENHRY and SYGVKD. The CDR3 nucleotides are TGTGCCATCAGTGACCCAGGGACAGGGCGGAGGGATCAGCCCCAGCATTTT. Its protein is CAISDPGTGRRDQPQHF.

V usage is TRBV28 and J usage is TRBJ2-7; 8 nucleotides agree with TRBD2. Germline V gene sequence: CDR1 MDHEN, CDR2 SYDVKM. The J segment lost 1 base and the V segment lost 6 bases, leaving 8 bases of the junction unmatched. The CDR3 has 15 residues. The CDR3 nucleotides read TGTGCCAGCAGGGGGGATCGGGGGGGGTCCTACGAGCAGTACTTC. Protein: CASRGDRGGSYEQYF.

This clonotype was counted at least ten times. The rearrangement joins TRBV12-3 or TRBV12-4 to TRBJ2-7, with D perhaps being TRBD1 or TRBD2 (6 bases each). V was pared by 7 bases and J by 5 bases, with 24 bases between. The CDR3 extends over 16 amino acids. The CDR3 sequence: CASTFGGPAVANEQYF. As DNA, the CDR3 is TGTGCCAGCACTTTTGGGGGGCCGGCAGTTGCCAACGAGCAGTACTTC.

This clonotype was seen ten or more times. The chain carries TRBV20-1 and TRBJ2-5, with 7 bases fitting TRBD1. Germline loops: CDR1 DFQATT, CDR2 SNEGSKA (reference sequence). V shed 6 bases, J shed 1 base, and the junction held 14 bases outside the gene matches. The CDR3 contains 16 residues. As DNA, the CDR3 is TGCAGTGCAAATTCTGCCGGGACAGCAAGCCAAGAGACCCAGTACTTC. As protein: CSANSAGTASQETQYF.

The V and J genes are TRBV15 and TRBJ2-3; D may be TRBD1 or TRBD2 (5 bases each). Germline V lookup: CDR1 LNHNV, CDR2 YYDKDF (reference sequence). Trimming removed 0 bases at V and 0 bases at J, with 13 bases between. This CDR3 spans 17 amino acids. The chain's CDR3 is CATSREGPRDSTDTQYF. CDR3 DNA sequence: TGTGCCACCAGCAGAGAAGGACCCCGGGACAGCACAGATACGCAGTATTTT.

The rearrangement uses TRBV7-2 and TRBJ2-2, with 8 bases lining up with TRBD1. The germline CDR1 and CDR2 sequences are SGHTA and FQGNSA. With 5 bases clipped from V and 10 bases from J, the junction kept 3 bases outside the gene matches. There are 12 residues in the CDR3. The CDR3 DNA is TGTGCCAGCAGCCAGGGGGCGAAGGAGCTGTTTTTT. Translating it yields CASSQGAKELFF.

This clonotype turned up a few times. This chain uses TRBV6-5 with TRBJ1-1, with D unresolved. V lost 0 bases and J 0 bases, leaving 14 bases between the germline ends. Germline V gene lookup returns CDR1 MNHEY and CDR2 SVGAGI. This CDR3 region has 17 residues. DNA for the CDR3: TGTGCCAGCAGTTACTCGCCTTCGGAGCGCTTGAACACTGAAGCTTTCTTT. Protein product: CASSYSPSERLNTEAFF.

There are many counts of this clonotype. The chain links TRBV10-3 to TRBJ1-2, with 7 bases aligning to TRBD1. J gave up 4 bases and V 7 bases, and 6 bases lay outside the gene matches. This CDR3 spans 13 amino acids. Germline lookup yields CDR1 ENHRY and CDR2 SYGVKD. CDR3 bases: TGTGCCATCACCAACAGGGGTGGCTATGGCTACACCTTC. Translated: CAITNRGGYGYTF.

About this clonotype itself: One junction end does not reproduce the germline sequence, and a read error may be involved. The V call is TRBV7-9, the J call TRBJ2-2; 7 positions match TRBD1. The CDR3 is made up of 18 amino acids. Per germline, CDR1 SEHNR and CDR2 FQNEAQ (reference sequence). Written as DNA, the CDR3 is TGTGCCAGCAGCCTCTCCCTACCGACAGGGCAGAACGCCGGGGAGCTGTTTTTT. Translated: CASSLSLPTGQNAGELFF.

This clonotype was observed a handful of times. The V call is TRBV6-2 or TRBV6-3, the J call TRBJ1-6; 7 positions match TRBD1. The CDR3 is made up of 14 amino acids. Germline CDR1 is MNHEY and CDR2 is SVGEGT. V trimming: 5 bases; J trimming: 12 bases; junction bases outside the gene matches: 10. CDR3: CASSHDRAMGPLHF. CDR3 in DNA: TGTGCCAGCAGTCACGACAGGGCAATGGGACCCCTCCACTTT.

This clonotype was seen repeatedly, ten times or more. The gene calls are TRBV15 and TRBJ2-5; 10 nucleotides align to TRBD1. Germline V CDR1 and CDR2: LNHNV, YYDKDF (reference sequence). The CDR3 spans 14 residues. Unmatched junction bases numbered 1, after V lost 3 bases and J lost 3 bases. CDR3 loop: CATSSGTGEETQYF. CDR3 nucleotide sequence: TGTGCCACCAGCAGCGGGACAGGGGAAGAGACCCAGTACTTC.

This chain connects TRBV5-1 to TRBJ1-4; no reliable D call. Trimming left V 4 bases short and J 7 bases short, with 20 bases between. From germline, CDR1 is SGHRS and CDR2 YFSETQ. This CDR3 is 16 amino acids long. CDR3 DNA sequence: TGCGCCAGCAGCCCCACACGGCACATTGCGGGTGAAAAACTGTTTTTT. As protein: CASSPTRHIAGEKLFF.

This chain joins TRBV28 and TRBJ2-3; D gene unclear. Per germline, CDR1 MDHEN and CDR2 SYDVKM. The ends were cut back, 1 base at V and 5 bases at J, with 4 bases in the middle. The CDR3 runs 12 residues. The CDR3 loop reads CASSLSVDTQYF. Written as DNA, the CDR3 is TGTGCCAGCAGTTTATCGGTAGATACGCAGTATTTT. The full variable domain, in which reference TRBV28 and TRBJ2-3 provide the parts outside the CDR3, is DVKVTQSSRYLVKRTGEKVFLECVQDMDHENMFWYRQDPGLGLRLIYFSYDVKMKEKGDIPEGYSVSREKKERFSLILESASTNQTSMYLCASSLSVDTQYFGPGTRLTVL.

The CDR3 bases are TGTGCCAGCAGCTTAGGGGTAGCCTACCAAGAGACCCAGTACTTC. Encoded protein: CASSLGVAYQETQYF. The J gene is TRBJ2-5, the V gene TRBV7-2; D uncertain. V was shortened by 1 base and J by 0 bases, with 9 bases between the two germline ends. The CDR3 contains 15 residues. From germline, CDR1 is SGHTA and CDR2 FQGNSA.

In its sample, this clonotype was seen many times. The CDR3 DNA sequence: TGTGCCAGCAGCCAAGGGACAGGTACGGGAGCTTTCTTT. Translating it yields CASSQGTGTGAFF. The chain employs TRBV3-1 and TRBJ1-1; 7 bases match TRBD1. J was trimmed by 10 bases and V by 1 base; bases with no gene match: 6. Germline CDR1 and CDR2: LGHDT and YNNKEL (reference sequence). The CDR3 is made up of 13 amino acids. Full variable domain (rest looked up from reference TRBV3-1 and TRBJ1-1): DTAVSQTPKYLVTQMGNDKSIKCEQNLGHDTMYWYKQDSKKFLKIMFSYNNKELIINETVPNRFSPKSPDKAHLNLHINSLELGDSAVYFCASSQGTGTGAFFGQGTRLTVV.

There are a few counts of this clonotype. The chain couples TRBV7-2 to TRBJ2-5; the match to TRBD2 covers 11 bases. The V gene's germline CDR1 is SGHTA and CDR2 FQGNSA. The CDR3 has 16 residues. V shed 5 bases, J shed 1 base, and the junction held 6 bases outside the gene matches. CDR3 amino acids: CASSPQLAGVQETQYF. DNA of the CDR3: TGTGCCAGCAGCCCTCAACTAGCGGGAGTCCAAGAGACCCAGTACTTC.

CDR3 in amino acids: CSASGGTGILGYTF. The CDR3 nucleotides read TGCAGTGCTTCTGGAGGGACAGGCATTCTAGGCTACACCTTC. The chain joins TRBV20-1 to TRBJ1-2, with 8 bases fitting TRBD1. Trimming took 5 bases from V and 8 from J; bases not matched to a gene: 13. Germline V gene lookup returns CDR1 DFQATT and CDR2 SNEGSKA (reference sequence). This CDR3 has 14 residues.

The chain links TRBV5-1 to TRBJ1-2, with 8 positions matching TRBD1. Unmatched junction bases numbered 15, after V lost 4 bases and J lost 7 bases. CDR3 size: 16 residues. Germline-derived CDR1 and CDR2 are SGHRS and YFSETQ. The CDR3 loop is CASSESRTGYGVGYTF. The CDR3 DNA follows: TGCGCCAGCAGCGAAAGCCGGACAGGGTACGGCGTTGGCTACACCTTC.

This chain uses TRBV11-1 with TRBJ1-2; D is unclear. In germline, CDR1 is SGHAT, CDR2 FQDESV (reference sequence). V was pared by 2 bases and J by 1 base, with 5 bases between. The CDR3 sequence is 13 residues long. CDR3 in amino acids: CASSLYDNYGYTF. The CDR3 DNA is TGTGCCAGCAGCTTATACGATAACTATGGCTACACCTTC.

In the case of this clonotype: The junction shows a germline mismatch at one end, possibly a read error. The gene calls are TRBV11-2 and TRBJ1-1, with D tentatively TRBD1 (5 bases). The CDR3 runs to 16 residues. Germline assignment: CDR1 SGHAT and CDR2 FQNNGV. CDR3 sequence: CASSSAGTAMNTEAFF. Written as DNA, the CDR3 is TGCGCCAGCAGCTCCGCCGGGACGGCTATGAACACTGAAGCTTTCTTT.

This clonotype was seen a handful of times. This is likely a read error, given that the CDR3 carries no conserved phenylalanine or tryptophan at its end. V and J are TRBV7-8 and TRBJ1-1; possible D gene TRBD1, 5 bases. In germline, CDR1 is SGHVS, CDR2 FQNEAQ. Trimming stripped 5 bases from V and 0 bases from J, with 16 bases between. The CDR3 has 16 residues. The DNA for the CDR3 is TGTGCCAGCAGCCCCCACGGGGGGAATTTGAACACTGAAGCTTTCCTT. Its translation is CASSPHGGNLNTEAFL.

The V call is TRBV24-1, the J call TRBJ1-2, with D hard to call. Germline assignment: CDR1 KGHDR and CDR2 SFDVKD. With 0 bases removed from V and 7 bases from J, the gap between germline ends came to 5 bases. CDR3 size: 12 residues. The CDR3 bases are TGTGCCACCAGTGATTTGGCCTTTGGCTACACCTTC. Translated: CATSDLAFGYTF.

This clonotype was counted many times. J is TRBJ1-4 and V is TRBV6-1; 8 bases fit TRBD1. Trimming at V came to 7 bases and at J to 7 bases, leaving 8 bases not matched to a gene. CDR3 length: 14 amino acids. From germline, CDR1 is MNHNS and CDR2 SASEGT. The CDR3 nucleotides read TGTGCCAGCAAGGGAGGACAGGGCGGTGAAAAACTGTTTTTT. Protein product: CASKGGQGGEKLFF.